Presented here are 16 T cell receptor beta chains from one specimen sequenced in a study of response to subunit inactivated influenza vaccine. Each CDR3 protein gets one entry after TCRdb re-called the RT-PCR reads with MiXCR. Of hundreds of thousands of distinct CDR3 sequences listed, about 10% were seen once; the top ten hold 12%. The sequenced sample was PBMCs from blood, obtained more than 35 days after vaccination. The receptors were gathered from a man aged 50-59 years who received an inactivated influenza vaccine.

CDR3 sequence: CSAEDSITQYF. The CDR3 nucleotides are TGCAGTGCAGAGGACAGTATTACGCAGTATTTT. The chain has TRBV20-1 and TRBJ2-3; a weak D match, TRBD1 (6 bases). The CDR3 is 11 residues long. Trimming stripped 6 bases from V and 8 bases from J, with 12 bases between. CDR1 is DFQATT and CDR2 is SNEGSKA in the germline V gene (reference sequence).

This clonotype was found many times. The chain links TRBV20-1 to TRBJ2-2; 7 bases match TRBD1. CDR1 is DFQATT and CDR2 is SNEGSKA in the germline V gene (reference sequence). The CDR3 covers 12 residues. The V and J ends lost 6 bases and 7 bases, in that order; junction bases with no gene match: 5. The CDR3 nucleotides read TGCAGTGCGGGAGACAGGGTCGGGGAGCTGTTTTTT. Its translation is CSAGDRVGELFF.

This clonotype was observed a few times. The rearrangement uses TRBV9 and TRBJ2-3, with 7 nucleotides matching TRBD2. The J segment lost 0 bases and the V segment lost 3 bases, leaving 4 bases of the junction unmatched. CDR1 SGDLS and CDR2 YYNGEE come from the germline V gene. The CDR3 is made up of 15 amino acids. The CDR3 sequence: CASSGGLTSTDTQYF. In nucleotides, the CDR3 is TGTGCCAGCAGCGGGGGACTAACTAGCACAGATACGCAGTATTTT.

The rearrangement uses TRBV29-1 and TRBJ2-2; TRBD2 matches 7 bases. Germline CDR1 reads SQVTM; CDR2 reads ANQGSEA. The V gene end was trimmed by 4 bases and the J gene end by 6 bases; junction bases not matched to a gene: 14. This CDR3 is built from 16 residues. CDR3 in DNA: TGCAGCGTTGGGGGCCAAGTGGGAGGGGTTTCCGGGGAGCTGTTTTTT. This gives the protein CSVGGQVGGVSGELFF.

V gene TRBV9 combines with J gene TRBJ2-1; 10 positions match TRBD1. The CDR3 spans 15 residues. The germline V gene encodes CDR1 SGDLS and CDR2 YYNGEE. V shed 3 bases, J shed 8 bases, and the junction held 8 bases outside the gene matches. The DNA of the CDR3 is TGTGCCAGCAGCGCAGACGGGGACAGGGGTGATGAGCAGTTCTTC. It is translated as CASSADGDRGDEQFF. Full variable domain (outside the CDR3, taken from reference TRBV9 and TRBJ2-1): DSGVTQTPKHLITATGQRVTLRCSPRSGDLSVYWYQQSLDQGLQFLIQYYNGEERAKGNILERFSAQQFPDLHSELNLSSLELGDSALYFCASSADGDRGDEQFFGPGTRLTVL.

This clonotype was recorded many times. The rearrangement uses TRBV12-3 or TRBV12-4 and TRBJ1-1; the D gene is possibly TRBD1 (5 bases). V gave up 5 bases and J gave up 7 bases, with 17 bases separating them. The CDR3 contains 14 residues. The CDR3 DNA reads as TGTGCCAGCAGTCATGGGGCTTCGGTTCGTGAAGCTTTCTTT. Protein sequence: CASSHGASVREAFF.

This clonotype was seen a handful of times. The chain couples TRBV20-1 to TRBJ2-7, with 14 bases that match TRBD2. Trimming removed 6 bases from V and 2 bases from J; junction bases left unmatched: 3. This CDR3 is 14 amino acids long. Germline assignment: CDR1 DFQATT and CDR2 SNEGSKA (reference sequence). The CDR3 DNA is TGCAGTGCGCCGGGACTAGCGGGAGCCTACGAGCAGTACTTC. Amino acids: CSAPGLAGAYEQYF.

This clonotype was counted a few times. The chain couples TRBV7-2 to TRBJ2-7; D gene ambiguous. Per germline, CDR1 SGHTA and CDR2 FQGNSA. This CDR3 has 11 residues. Trimming took 5 bases from V and 7 from J, leaving 9 bases between them. The CDR3 DNA reads as TGTGCCAGCAGCGACCCCGGGGAGCAGTACTTC. Protein: CASSDPGEQYF.

This clonotype has only a few counts. This chain uses TRBV20-1 with TRBJ2-5; D uncertain. Germline assignment: CDR1 DFQATT and CDR2 SNEGSKA (reference sequence). The CDR3 sequence is 14 residues long. The V end lost 0 bases, the J end lost 2 bases, and 10 bases lay between the germline ends. CDR3 region: CSARDNQRQETQYF. The CDR3 bases are TGCAGTGCTAGAGATAATCAGCGACAAGAGACCCAGTACTTC.

This chain links TRBV20-1 with TRBJ1-2, with 7 bases identical to TRBD1. The V and J ends lost 6 bases and 5 bases, in that order; junction bases with no gene match: 6. The V gene's germline CDR1 is DFQATT and CDR2 SNEGSKA (reference sequence). This CDR3 is built from 12 residues. The DNA of the CDR3 is TGCAGTGCCCCAGACAGGGCTTATGGCTACACCTTC. This translates into CSAPDRAYGYTF.

This sequence joins TRBV20-1 and TRBJ2-7, with 8 nucleotides matching TRBD2. In germline, CDR1 is DFQATT, CDR2 SNEGSKA (reference sequence). J gave up 3 bases and V 5 bases, and 6 bases lay outside the gene matches. This CDR3 contains 13 residues. The CDR3 is CSAVSGSIYEQYF. The CDR3 nucleotides are TGCAGTGCTGTGAGCGGGAGTATCTACGAGCAGTACTTC.

This clonotype was detected only a few times. The V gene is TRBV4-3, the J gene TRBJ2-5; tentatively, D is TRBD1 or TRBD2 (5 bases each). The ends were cut back, 3 bases at V and 3 bases at J, with 17 bases in the middle. The V gene's germline CDR1 is LGHNA and CDR2 YSLEER. The CDR3 loop spans 16 amino acids. CDR3 in amino acids: CASSQHPGTVEETQYF. The DNA of the CDR3 is TGCGCCAGCAGCCAGCACCCCGGGACCGTGGAAGAGACCCAGTACTTC.

The chain joins TRBV12-3 or TRBV12-4 to TRBJ1-5; D is undetermined. The CDR3 has 12 residues. V was trimmed by 5 bases and J by 8 bases, leaving 10 bases between them. The CDR3 DNA reads TGTGCCAGCAGTCCGCGGAGGGAGCCCCAGCATTTT. Its protein product is CASSPRREPQHF.

Ten or more counts support this clonotype. The chain employs TRBV12-3 or TRBV12-4 and TRBJ1-4, with unresolved D. This CDR3 is built from 12 residues. V was trimmed by 6 bases and J by 12 bases, leaving 14 bases between them. The CDR3 region is CASSVTSFQLFF. CDR3 nucleotides: TGTGCCAGCAGCGTCACGAGCTTCCAACTGTTTTTT.

The chain recombines TRBV12-3 or TRBV12-4 with TRBJ1-5, with D unresolved. Deletions cut 3 bases from V and 9 bases from J, with 9 bases between. The CDR3 runs 12 residues. CDR3 DNA: TGTGCCAGCAGTTTGGGGAGGCGGCCCCAGCATTTT. Its translation is CASSLGRRPQHF.

This clonotype has more than one count but fewer than ten. The J gene is TRBJ2-1, the V gene TRBV7-6, with 8 nucleotides matching TRBD2. Trimming cost V 1 base and J 7 bases; bases outside gene matches: 3. This CDR3 has 14 amino acids. Germline CDR1 SGHVS, CDR2 FNYEAQ. CDR3 residues: CASSLEREWNEQFF. The CDR3 region has the DNA TGTGCCAGCAGCTTAGAGCGGGAGTGGAATGAGCAGTTCTTC.